What follows are 14 T cell receptor beta chains derived from one specimen sequenced in a study of cytomegalovirus exposure and HLA in healthy donors. The PCR ran on 60 Vbeta and 13 Jbeta primers. The data were produced by immunoSEQ multiplex PCR, yet TCRdb's version contains in-frame clones alone and is incomplete. The table has approximately 130,000 clones, roughly 79% seen once. Sequencing was carried out using PBMCs. Every receptor here comes from a woman in her 50s in good health and CMV-seronegative.

This clone was seen a single time. The chain carries TRBV10-1 and TRBJ1-5; possibly TRBD1 for D (5 bases). Looked up from germline, CDR1 is WNHNN and CDR2 is SYGVQD (reference sequence). With 7 bases removed from V and 7 bases from J, the gap between germline ends came to 11 bases. This CDR3 has 12 residues. CDR3 bases: TGCGCCAGCACTACGACAGAGCAGCCCCAGCATTTT. Translated, it gives CASTTTEQPQHF.

J is TRBJ1-3 and V is TRBV29-1; 7 nucleotides match TRBD1. Germline CDR1 is SQVTM and CDR2 is ANQGSEA. Trimming at V came to 7 bases and at J to 0 bases, leaving 6 bases not matched to a gene. The CDR3 runs to 14 residues. Here the CDR3 reads CSATTGSSGNTIYF. The CDR3 nucleotides read TGCAGCGCCACGACAGGGAGCTCTGGAAACACCATATATTTT. The full variable domain, in which reference TRBV29-1 and TRBJ1-3 provide the parts outside the CDR3, is SAVISQKPSRDICQRGTSLTIQCQVDSQVTMMFWYRQQPGQSLTLIATANQGSEATYESGFVIDKFPISRPNLTFSTLTVSNMSPEDSSIYLCSATTGSSGNTIYFGEGSWLTVV.

The CDR3 loop is CASSPPSGPYEQYV. The CDR3, as DNA: TGTGCCAGCTCACCACCGTCAGGGCCCTACGAGCAGTACGTC. The chain employs TRBV18 and TRBJ2-7; TRBD1 might be the D (5 bases). This CDR3 is 14 amino acids long. CDR1 is KGHSH, CDR2 LQKENI, per germline. Trimming shortened V by 0 bases and J by 2 bases, and 8 bases separated the two germline ends.

Comments on this clone: The junction differs from germline at one of its ends, possibly a read error. The V call is TRBV10-2, the J call TRBJ1-2; 7 bases agree with TRBD1. CDR1 is WSHSY and CDR2 is SAAADI in the germline V gene. This CDR3 region has 12 residues. The CDR3 spells CASSPGQARYPF. CDR3 nucleotides: TGCGCCAGCAGCCCAGGACAGGCTCGCTACCCCTTC.

This clone has a handful of counts. This chain connects TRBV27 to TRBJ2-2; D call uncertain. Per the germline V gene, CDR1 is MNHEY and CDR2 is SMNVEV (reference sequence). This CDR3 has 15 residues. Trimming removed 3 bases at V and 0 bases at J, with 8 bases between. In nucleotides, the CDR3 is TGTGCCAGCAGTTTTCTTCTTCCGAACACCGGGGAGCTGTTTTTT. This codes for CASSFLLPNTGELFF.

J is TRBJ2-5 and V is TRBV6-1; 7 bases are shared with TRBD2. CDR3 size: 15 residues. CDR1 MNHNS and CDR2 SASEGT come from the germline V gene. The ends lost 1 base at V and 5 bases at J; junction bases unmatched: 7. The CDR3 loop reads CASSEGPTSWETQYF. The CDR3 bases are TGTGCCAGCAGTGAAGGGCCGACTAGCTGGGAGACCCAGTACTTC.

CDR3 sequence (DNA): TGTGCCAGCAGCTTGTCCGGGACAGGGGTGCGAGGGGCCAACGTCCTGACTTTC. Translated: CASSLSGTGVRGANVLTF. The rearrangement joins TRBV5-6 to TRBJ2-6; 10 bases fit TRBD1. With 1 base clipped from V and 4 bases from J, the junction kept 8 bases outside the gene matches. Germline CDR1 SGHDT, CDR2 YYEEEE. The CDR3 length is 18 residues.

This clone was picked up a small number of times. The chain uses TRBV5-4 and TRBJ2-1, with 7 bases aligning to TRBD2. The germline V gene encodes CDR1 SGHNT and CDR2 YYREEE (reference sequence). J was trimmed by 7 bases and V by 3 bases; bases with no gene match: 7. The CDR3 sequence is 14 residues long. The CDR3 sequence is CASSSRLAPNEQFF. The CDR3 DNA reads as TGTGCCAGCAGCTCGCGACTAGCCCCTAATGAGCAGTTCTTC. Full variable domain (rest looked up from reference TRBV5-4 and TRBJ2-1): ETGVTQSPTHLIKTRGQQVTLRCSSQSGHNTVSWYQQALGQGPQFIFQYYREEENGRGNFPPRFSGLQFPNYSSELNVNALELDDSALYLCASSSRLAPNEQFFGPGTRLTVL.

The J gene is TRBJ2-1, the V gene TRBV7-9, with a possible D match to TRBD2 (6 bases). Germline V gives CDR1 SEHNR, CDR2 FQNEAQ (reference sequence). Trimming removed 1 base from V and 10 bases from J, with 11 bases in between. The CDR3 spans 13 residues. The CDR3 nucleotides read TGTGCCAGCAGCTTAGGGGTAGGAGGGGAGCAGTTCTTC. Translation: CASSLGVGGEQFF.

This chain links TRBV29-1 with TRBJ2-3; 12 nucleotides agree with TRBD2. The CDR3 runs to 14 residues. J gave up 7 bases and V 6 bases, and 8 bases lay outside the gene matches. CDR1 and CDR2 (germline): SQVTM, ANQGSEA. The CDR3 loop is CSVTETSGSYTQYF. CDR3 DNA sequence: TGCAGCGTGACGGAGACTAGCGGGAGTTATACGCAGTATTTT.

This chain connects TRBV7-3 to TRBJ2-3, with 7 bases fitting TRBD1. Trimming took 1 base from V and 1 from J; bases not matched to a gene: 5. Germline V gives CDR1 SGHTA, CDR2 FQGTGA. This CDR3 is 16 amino acids long. CDR3 in amino acids: CASSLMGDSRTDTQYF. The CDR3 DNA reads TGTGCCAGCAGCTTAATGGGGGACAGCCGCACAGATACGCAGTATTTT.

The chain uses TRBV27 and TRBJ2-2; D is ambiguous. This CDR3 is 13 amino acids long. Trimming took 2 bases from V and 6 from J, leaving 7 bases between them. In germline, CDR1 is MNHEY, CDR2 SMNVEV (reference sequence). The CDR3, as DNA: TGTGCCAGCAGTTTACCGGTCCCCGGGGAGCTGTTTTTT. Protein: CASSLPVPGELFF.

This chain connects TRBV4-3 to TRBJ2-5; 8 bases agree with TRBD2. The J call may be mistaken, given a closer DNA end match to TRBJ2-7. This CDR3 contains 13 residues. CDR1 is LGHNA, CDR2 YSLEER, per germline. This CDR3 reads CASSQSGSYEQYF. The DNA of the CDR3 is TGCGCCAGCAGCCAGAGCGGGAGCTACGAGCAGTACTTC.

J is TRBJ1-3 and V is TRBV9, with 11 bases identical to TRBD1. In germline, CDR1 is SGDLS, CDR2 YYNGEE. This CDR3 is built from 15 residues. V shed 4 bases and J 4 bases; nucleotides not matched to a gene: 4. The CDR3 DNA reads TGTGCCAGCAGCACGGACAGGGGGCTGGGAAACACCATATATTTT. It encodes CASSTDRGLGNTIYF.